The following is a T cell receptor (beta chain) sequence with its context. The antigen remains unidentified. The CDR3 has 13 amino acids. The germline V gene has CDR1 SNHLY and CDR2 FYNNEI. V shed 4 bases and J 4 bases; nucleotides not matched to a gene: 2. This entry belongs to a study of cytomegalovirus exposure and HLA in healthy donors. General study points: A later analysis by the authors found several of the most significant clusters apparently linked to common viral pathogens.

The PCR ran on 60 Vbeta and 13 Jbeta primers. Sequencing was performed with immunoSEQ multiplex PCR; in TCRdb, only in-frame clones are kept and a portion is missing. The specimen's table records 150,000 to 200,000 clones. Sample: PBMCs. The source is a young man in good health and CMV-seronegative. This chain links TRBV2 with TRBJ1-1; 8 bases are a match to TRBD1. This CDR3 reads CASSADRATEAFF. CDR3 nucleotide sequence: TGTGCCAGCAGTGCGGACAGGGCCACTGAAGCTTTCTTT.